This T cell receptor (beta chain) was retrieved from a study of T cell responses to AZD1222 COVID-19 vaccine. General study results and limits: Mapped onto spike, vaccine-associated CD4 TCRs spanned it and were dominant at 160-218 and 743-854. Receipt of two AZD1222 doses was followed by a rise in Spike-specific TCR breadth and depth. Donors, mostly white British, included more females; clonal diversity was possibly underestimated.

The method was immunoSEQ multiplex PCR; TCRdb's version includes in-frame clones alone and lacks a portion of them. The sample carries 140,000 to 150,000 clones, approximately 92% recorded once. A remark on this clone: Its specificity is unknown.

Germline V gene data show CDR1 as LNHDA and CDR2 as SQIVND (reference sequence). This CDR3 is built from 14 residues. The V and J ends lost 8 bases and 6 bases, in that order; junction bases with no gene match: 10. This chain connects TRBV19 to TRBJ1-3; 7 bases agree with TRBD1. Material: peripheral blood, obtained on day 0 of AZD1222 vaccination. The sequence derives from an adult in good health. For the CDR3, the DNA is TGTGCCAGTGTTCTGCCCGGGACAGTAAACACCATATATTTT. It is translated as CASVLPGTVNTIYF.